Shown below are 2 T cell receptor beta chains from a single sample sequenced in a study of immune evolution from preneoplasia to lung adenocarcinoma. Here immunoSEQ multiplex PCR was the method, and the copy in TCRdb shows in-frame clones only, minus some. The sample has 6,500 to 7,500 clones; roughly 82% are singletons. Sequencing was performed on FFPE lung adenocarcinoma in situ tissue. The receptors shown here come from a person between 60 and 79 years old with lung adenocarcinoma.

This clone was seen a handful of times. This chain links TRBV6-4 with TRBJ2-3; tentative D call: TRBD2 (6 bases). Between the trimmed V and J ends, which lost 0 bases and 10 bases, there was a span of 8 bases. The CDR3 covers 12 residues. Germline CDR1 reads MRHNA; CDR2 reads SNTAGT. For the CDR3, the DNA is TGTGCCAGCAGTGACTCGGGGGGAGCGCAGTATTTT. It is translated as CASSDSGGAQYF.

This clone was seen more than once but under ten times. This sequence joins TRBV10-2 and TRBJ2-7; D may be TRBD1 or TRBD2 (5 bases each). Germline V gene data show CDR1 as WSHSY and CDR2 as SAAADI. The V and J ends lost 5 bases and 4 bases respectively, with 15 bases between them. The CDR3 runs 14 residues. In nucleotides, the CDR3 is TGCGCCAGCAGTCGGGGCCCGCCGACTTACGAGCAGTACTTC. Protein product: CASSRGPPTYEQYF.